The clone carrying this T cell receptor (beta chain) is medium-sized. The antigen is not known. TCRdb analysed the PCR reads with MiXCR anew, one entry per CDR3 protein. The sample has about 8,300 distinct CDR3 sequences; about 30% are singletons. The CDR3 has 14 amino acids. The germline V gene has CDR1 MDHEN and CDR2 SYDVKM. V lost 1 base and J lost 5; bases outside the gene matches: 4. Naive CD8 T cells, phenotype CD8+CD4-CCR7+CD45RA+, were sorted. These data come from a study of molecular identifiers for immune sequencing clone quantification. General study results and limits: In cases of identical TCR molecules sharing a barcode, highly expanded clone sizes could be underestimated. Effector cells had over 99% of their molecules in clones above 20 RNA copies, while naive cells had under 1%.

The chain couples TRBV28 to TRBJ1-2; 7 positions match TRBD1. Sequencing input: naive CD8+ T cells from blood, with Jurkat cell RNA spiked in. Subset described: FACS-sorted CD8+CD4-CCR7+CD45RA+ naive T cells. This sequence was found in a human donor in good health. Some libraries in this study had Jurkat cell RNA spiked in. CDR3 in DNA: TGTGCCAGCAGTTTATTGGCAGGGGGGTATGGCTACACCTTC. Amino acid sequence: CASSLLAGGYGYTF.